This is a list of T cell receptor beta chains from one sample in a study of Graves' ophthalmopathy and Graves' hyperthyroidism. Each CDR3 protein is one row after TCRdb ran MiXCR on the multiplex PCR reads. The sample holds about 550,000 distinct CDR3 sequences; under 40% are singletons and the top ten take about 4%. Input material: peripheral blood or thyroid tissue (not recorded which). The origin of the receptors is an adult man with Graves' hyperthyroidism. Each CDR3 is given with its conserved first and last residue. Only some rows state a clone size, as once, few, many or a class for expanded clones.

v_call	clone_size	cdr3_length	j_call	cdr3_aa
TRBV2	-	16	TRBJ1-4	CASSSRRQAVEEKLFF
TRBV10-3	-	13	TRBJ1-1	CAISERLNTEAFF
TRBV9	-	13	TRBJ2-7	CASSYPGEYEQYF
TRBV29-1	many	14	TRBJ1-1	CSVEEVGGKSEAFF
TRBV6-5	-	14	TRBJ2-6	CASSFYSGANVLTF
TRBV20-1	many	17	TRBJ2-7	CSARDVGQGTHTYEQYF
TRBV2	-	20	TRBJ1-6	CASSHSTGRGSSSYNSPLHF
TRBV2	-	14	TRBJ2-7	CASSDDSRAYEQYF
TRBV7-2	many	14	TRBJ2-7	CASSLAGGLYEQYF
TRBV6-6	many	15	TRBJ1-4	CASSPRDRGLEKLFF
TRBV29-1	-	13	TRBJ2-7	CSVGTGGSYEQYF
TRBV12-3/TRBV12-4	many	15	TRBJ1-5	CASSPTPGMGQPQHF
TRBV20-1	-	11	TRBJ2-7	CSASGTYEQYF
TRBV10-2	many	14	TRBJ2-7	CASKGQGRGYEQYF
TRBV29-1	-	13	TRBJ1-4	CSVPTGTNEKLFF
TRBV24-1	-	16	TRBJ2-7	CATSDPTGSYPYEQYF
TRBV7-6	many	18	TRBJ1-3	CASSLADPTVRSGNTIYF
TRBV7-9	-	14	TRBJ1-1	CASSPGMGYNEQFF
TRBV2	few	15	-	CASSPGTSGSHEQFF
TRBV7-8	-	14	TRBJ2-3	CASSLRLAGDTQYF
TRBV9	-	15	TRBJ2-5	CASSPHPLRQETQYF
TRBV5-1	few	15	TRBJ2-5	CASSLEARSRETQYF